This T cell receptor beta chain was obtained from a study of cytomegalovirus exposure and HLA in healthy donors. General study results and limits: Highly shared variants forming one cluster were likely a sequencing artifact. CMV serostatus stood as the only immune exposure information on hand. Some public TCRs appeared in many individuals, while most sequences were rare.

About this clone: Its antigen is unidentified.

The CDR3 spans 15 residues. Per germline, CDR1 LNHDA and CDR2 SQIVND (reference sequence). J was trimmed by 4 bases and V by 5 bases; bases with no gene match: 10. PCR used 60 Vbeta primers and 13 Jbeta primers. Clones were read by immunoSEQ multiplex PCR, and TCRdb kept only the in-frame ones, dropping some. The sample holds approximately 38,000 clones. The chain couples TRBV19 to TRBJ2-7; 8 positions match TRBD1. The sequenced sample consisted of PBMCs. The sequence came from a man aged 25 to 45 in good health and CMV-seronegative. This CDR3 is CASSVEDRVTYEQYF. CDR3 bases: TGTGCCAGTAGTGTTGAGGACAGGGTCACATACGAGCAGTACTTC.